This T cell receptor beta chain stems from a study of Ad26.COV2.S vaccination and SARS-CoV-2 variants. Notes on the study in general: For non-spike TCRs, breadth in vaccine recipients resembled that in placebo recipients.

Some clones are missing from TCRdb's copy, which holds only in-frame ones; the method was immunoSEQ multiplex PCR. The sample lists 120,000 to 150,000 clones, 70% to 90% occurring once. V trimming: 4 bases; J trimming: 7 bases; junction bases outside the gene matches: 9. The CDR3 length is 15 residues. Germline CDR1 is LGHNA and CDR2 is YSLEER. The count of this clone is one. What it binds is unknown. The chain employs TRBV4-3 and TRBJ2-2, with 7 bases lining up with TRBD1. The TCR sequence derives from a human donor who had recovered from COVID-19. Material: peripheral blood, obtained after recovery from COVID-19. The CDR3 reads CASSPTPTGNGELFF. CDR3 nucleotides: TGCGCCAGCAGCCCTACGCCGACAGGGAACGGGGAGCTGTTTTTT.